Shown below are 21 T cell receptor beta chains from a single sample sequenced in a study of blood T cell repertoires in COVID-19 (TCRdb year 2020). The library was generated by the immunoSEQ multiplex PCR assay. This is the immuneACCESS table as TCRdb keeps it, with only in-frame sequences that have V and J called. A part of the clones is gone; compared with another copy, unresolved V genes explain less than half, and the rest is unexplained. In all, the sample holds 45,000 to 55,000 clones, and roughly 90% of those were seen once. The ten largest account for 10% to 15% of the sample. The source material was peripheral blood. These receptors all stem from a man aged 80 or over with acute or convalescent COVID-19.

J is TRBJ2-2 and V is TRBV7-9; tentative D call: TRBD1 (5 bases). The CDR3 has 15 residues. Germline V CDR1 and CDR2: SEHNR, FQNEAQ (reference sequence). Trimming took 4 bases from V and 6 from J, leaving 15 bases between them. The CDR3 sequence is CASSSGSLGAGELFF. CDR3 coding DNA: TGTGCCAGCAGCTCCGGGTCCTTAGGGGCCGGGGAGCTGTTTTTT.

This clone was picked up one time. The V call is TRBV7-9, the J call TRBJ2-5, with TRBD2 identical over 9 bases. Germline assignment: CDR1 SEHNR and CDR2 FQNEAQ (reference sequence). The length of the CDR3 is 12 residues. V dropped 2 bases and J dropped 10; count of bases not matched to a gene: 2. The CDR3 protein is CASSLTSGYQYF. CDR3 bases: TGTGCCAGCAGCTTAACTAGCGGGTACCAGTACTTC.

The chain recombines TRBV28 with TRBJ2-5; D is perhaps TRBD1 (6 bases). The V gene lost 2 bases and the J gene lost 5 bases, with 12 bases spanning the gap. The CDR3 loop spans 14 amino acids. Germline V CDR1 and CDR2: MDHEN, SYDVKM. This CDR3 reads CASSLPDRWETQYF. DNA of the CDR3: TGTGCCAGCAGTTTACCAGACAGGTGGGAGACCCAGTACTTC.

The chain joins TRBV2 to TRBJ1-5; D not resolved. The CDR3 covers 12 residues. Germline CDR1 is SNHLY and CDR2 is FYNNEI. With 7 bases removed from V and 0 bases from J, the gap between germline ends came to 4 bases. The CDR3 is CASTNSNQPQHF. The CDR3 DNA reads TGTGCCAGCACTAATAGCAATCAGCCCCAGCATTTT.

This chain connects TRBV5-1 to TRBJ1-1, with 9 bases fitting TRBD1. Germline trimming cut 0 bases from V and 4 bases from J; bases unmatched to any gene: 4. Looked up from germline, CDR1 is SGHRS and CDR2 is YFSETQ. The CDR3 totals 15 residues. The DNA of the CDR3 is TGCGCCAGCAGCTTGGGCACAGGGGGCGGCACTGAAGCTTTCTTT. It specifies CASSLGTGGGTEAFF.

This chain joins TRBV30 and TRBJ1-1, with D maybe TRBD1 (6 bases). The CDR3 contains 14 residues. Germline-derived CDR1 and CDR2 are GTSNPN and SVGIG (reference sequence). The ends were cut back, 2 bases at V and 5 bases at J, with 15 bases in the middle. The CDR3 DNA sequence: TGTGCCTGGAGTCCCGGTAGGGGGTGGACTGAAGCTTTCTTT. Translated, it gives CAWSPGRGWTEAFF.

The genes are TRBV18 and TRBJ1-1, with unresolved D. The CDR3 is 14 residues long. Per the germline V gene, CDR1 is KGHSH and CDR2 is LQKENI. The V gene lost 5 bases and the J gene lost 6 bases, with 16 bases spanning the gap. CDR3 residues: CASSINGRGAEAFF. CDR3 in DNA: TGTGCCAGCTCAATTAATGGGCGCGGGGCTGAAGCTTTCTTT.

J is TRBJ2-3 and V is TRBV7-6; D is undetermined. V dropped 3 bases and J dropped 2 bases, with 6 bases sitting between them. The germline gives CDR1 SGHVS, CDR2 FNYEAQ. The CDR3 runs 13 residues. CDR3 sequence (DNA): TGTGCCAGCAGCTTGCTACCCACAGATACGCAGTATTTT. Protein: CASSLLPTDTQYF.

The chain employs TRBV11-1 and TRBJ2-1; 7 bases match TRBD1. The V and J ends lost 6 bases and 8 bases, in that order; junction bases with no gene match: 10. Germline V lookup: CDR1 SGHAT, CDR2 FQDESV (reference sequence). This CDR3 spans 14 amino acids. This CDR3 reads CASRLDRVSDEQFF. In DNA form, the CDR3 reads TGTGCCAGCAGACTAGACAGGGTCTCCGATGAGCAGTTCTTC.

DNA for the CDR3: TGTGCCAGTAGCACCCAGGTCTCCTATAATTCACCCCTCCACTTT. It encodes CASSTQVSYNSPLHF. The chain combines TRBV19 with TRBJ1-6, with no clear D. The CDR3 loop spans 15 amino acids. Trimming removed 6 bases at V and 0 bases at J, with 9 bases between. Per germline, CDR1 LNHDA and CDR2 SQIVND (reference sequence).

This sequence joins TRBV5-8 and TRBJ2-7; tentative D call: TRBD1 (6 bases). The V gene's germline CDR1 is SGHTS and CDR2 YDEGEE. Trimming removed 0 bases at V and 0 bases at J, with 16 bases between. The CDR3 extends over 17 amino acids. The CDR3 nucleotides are TGTGCCAGCAGCTTGGTTGTGGGGGCAGAGAGCTCCTACGAGCAGTACTTC. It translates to CASSLVVGAESSYEQYF. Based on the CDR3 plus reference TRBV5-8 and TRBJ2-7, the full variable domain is EAGVTQSPTHLIKTRGQQATLRCSPISGHTSVYWYQQALGLGLQFLLWYDEGEERNRGNFPPRFSGRQFPNYSSELNVNALELEDSALYLCASSLVVGAESSYEQYFGPGTRLTVT.

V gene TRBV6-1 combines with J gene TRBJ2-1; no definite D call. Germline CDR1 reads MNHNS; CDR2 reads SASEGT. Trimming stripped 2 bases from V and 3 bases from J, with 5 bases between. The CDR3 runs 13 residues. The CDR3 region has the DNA TGTGCCAGCAGTGAACCGGGCTACAATGAGCAGTTCTTC. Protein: CASSEPGYNEQFF.

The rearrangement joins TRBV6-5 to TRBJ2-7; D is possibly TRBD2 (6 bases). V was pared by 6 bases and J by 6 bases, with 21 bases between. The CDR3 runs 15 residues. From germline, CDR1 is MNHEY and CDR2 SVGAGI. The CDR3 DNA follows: TGTGCCAGCAGACCACCGGGACTGAGTAGGGGCGAGCAGTACTTC. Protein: CASRPPGLSRGEQYF.

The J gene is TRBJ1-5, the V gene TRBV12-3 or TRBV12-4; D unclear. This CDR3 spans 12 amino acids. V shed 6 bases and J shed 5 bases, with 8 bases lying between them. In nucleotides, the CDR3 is TGTGCCAGCAGAGGAGAATATCAGCCCCAGCATTTT. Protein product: CASRGEYQPQHF.

The CDR3 DNA reads as TGCGCCAGCAGCGGCGGGGGCGCGAACACCGGGGAGCTGTTTTTT. Translating gives CASSGGGANTGELFF. The chain recombines TRBV5-1 with TRBJ2-2, with a weak D call TRBD2 (7 bases). Germline loops: CDR1 SGHRS, CDR2 YFSETQ. CDR3 length equals 15 residues. Deletions cut 4 bases from V and 0 bases from J, with 10 bases between.

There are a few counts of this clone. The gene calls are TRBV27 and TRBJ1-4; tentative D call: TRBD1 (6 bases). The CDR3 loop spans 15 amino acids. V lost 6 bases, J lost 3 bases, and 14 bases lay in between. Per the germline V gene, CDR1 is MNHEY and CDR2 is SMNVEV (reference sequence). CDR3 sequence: CASRAGEISNEKLFF. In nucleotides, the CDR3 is TGTGCCAGCAGGGCAGGGGAAATCTCTAATGAAAAACTGTTTTTT.

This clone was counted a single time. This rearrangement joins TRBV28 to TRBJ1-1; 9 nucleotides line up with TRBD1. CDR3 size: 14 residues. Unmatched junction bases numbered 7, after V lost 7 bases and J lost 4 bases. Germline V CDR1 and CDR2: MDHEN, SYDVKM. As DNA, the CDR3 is TGTGCCAGCACCGAAGACAGGGGGATCACTGAAGCTTTCTTT. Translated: CASTEDRGITEAFF.

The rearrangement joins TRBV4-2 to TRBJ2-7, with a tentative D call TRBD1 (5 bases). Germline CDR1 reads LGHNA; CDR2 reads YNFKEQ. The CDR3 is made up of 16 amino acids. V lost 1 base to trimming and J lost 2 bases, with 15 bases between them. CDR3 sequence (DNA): TGTGCCAGCAGCCAAGGTCCAGGGCAAGCCCCCTACGAGCAGTACTTC. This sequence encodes CASSQGPGQAPYEQYF.

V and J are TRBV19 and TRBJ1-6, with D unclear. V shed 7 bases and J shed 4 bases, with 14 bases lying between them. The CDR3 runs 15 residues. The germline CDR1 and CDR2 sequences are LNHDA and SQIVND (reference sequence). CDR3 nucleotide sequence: TGTGCCAGTACCGGGGATTTAAGGTATAATTCACCCCTCCACTTT. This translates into CASTGDLRYNSPLHF.

The chain's CDR3 is CASSEEGRGYSPLHF. CDR3 DNA sequence: TGTGCCAGCAGTGAAGAGGGCAGGGGGTATTCACCCCTCCACTTT. The gene calls are TRBV25-1 and TRBJ1-6; 7 bases agree with TRBD1. CDR3 length: 15 residues. Looked up from germline, CDR1 is MGHDK and CDR2 is SYGVNS. Trimming cost V 2 bases and J 8 bases; bases outside gene matches: 6.

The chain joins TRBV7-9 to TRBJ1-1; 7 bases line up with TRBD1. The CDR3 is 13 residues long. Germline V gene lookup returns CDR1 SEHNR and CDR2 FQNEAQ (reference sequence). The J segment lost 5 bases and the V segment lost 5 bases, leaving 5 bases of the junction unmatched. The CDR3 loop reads CASSVDRFTEAFF. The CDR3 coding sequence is TGTGCCAGCAGCGTGGACAGGTTTACTGAAGCTTTCTTT.